This T cell receptor beta chain was found in a study of blood T cell repertoires in COVID-19. About the study: PBMCs, B-cell-depleted T cells, or T cells were the source of the cDNA or gDNA that made up the material.

Germline V gene sequence: CDR1 ENHRY, CDR2 SYGVKD. The V gene end was trimmed by 4 bases and the J gene end by 1 base; junction bases not matched to a gene: 3. The CDR3 consists of 15 residues. TCRdb's table, derived via immunoSEQ multiplex PCR, lists solely in-frame clones and lacks some. This repertoire shows 100,000 to 150,000 clones, about 91% found once; its top ten account for around 10%. V is TRBV10-3 and J is TRBJ2-2; TRBD2 aligns across 7 bases. The sample consisted of peripheral blood. The sequence was obtained from a man in his fifties or sixties with acute or convalescent COVID-19. CDR3 region: CAISGEGMNTGELFF. In DNA form, the CDR3 reads TGTGCCATCAGTGGGGAGGGGATGAACACCGGGGAGCTGTTTTTT.